The text below deals with one T cell receptor beta chain. Its antigen is still unknown. The junction shows a germline mismatch at one end, possibly a read error. Pools of viral peptides were used by the ViraFEST assay to expand antigen-specific CD4+ T cells ahead of sequencing. Scientists isolated CD4+ T cells after an approximately 10-day culture period ended. Two-dose BNT162b2 or mRNA-1273 vaccination was given to participants. They grew over 1.5 million PBMC in each well, adding 7.5 to 10 IU/ml IL-2 and 8.5 to 10 ug/ml peptides. Half-medium replacement with IL-2 medium occurred on days 3 and 7. Assay: immunoSEQ multiplex PCR; the TCRdb copy retains only in-frame clones and omits some. The sample records approximately 30,000 clones, 65% being singletons. These data originate in a study of vaccination effects on CD4 cells after COVID-19. CDR1 is LGHDT, CDR2 YNNKEL, per germline (reference sequence). The CDR3 is 14 residues long.

Study observations and caveats: Late post-vaccination, clones induced by infection and those induced by vaccine underwent marked clonal contraction. Small numbers of convalescent patients limited the study. It also lacked early post-infection timepoints.

The V call is TRBV3-1 (or the pseudogene TRBV3-2), the J call TRBJ2-5, with D unresolved. The starting material was CD4+ T cells from PBMCs cultured with SARS-CoV-2 spike peptides, obtained after COVID-19 vaccination. This sequence originates from a human donor who received a COVID-19 vaccine. In DNA, the CDR3 is TGTGCCAGCAGACAAGGAATAGGGCAACCCGCCCAGTACTTC. Translated, it gives CASRQGIGQPAQYF.